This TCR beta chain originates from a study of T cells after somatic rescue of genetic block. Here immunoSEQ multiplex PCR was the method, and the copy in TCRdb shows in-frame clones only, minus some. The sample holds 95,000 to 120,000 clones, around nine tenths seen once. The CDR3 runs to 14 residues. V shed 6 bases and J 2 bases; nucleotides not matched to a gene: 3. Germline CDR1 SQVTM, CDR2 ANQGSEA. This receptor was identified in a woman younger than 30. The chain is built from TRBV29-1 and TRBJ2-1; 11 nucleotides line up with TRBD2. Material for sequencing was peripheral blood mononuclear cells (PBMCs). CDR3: CSVKLAGAYNEQFF. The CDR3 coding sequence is TGCAGCGTGAAACTAGCGGGAGCCTACAATGAGCAGTTCTTC.